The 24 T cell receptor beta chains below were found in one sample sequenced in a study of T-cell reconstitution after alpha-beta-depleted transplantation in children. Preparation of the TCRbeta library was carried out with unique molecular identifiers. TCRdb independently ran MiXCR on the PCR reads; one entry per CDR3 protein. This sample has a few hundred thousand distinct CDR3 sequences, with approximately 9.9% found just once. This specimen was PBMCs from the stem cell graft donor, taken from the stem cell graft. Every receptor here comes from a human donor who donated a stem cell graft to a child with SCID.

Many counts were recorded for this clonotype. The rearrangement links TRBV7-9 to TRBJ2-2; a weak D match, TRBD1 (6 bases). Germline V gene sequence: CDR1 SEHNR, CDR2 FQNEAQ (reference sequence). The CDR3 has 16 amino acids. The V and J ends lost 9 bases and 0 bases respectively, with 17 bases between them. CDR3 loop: CASWPTGVPNTGELFF. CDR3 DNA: TGTGCCAGTTGGCCGACAGGAGTACCGAACACCGGGGAGCTGTTTTTT.

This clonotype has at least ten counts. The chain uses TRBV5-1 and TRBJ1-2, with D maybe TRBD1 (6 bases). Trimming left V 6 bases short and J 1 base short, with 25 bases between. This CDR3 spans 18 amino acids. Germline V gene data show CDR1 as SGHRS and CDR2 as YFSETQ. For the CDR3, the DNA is TGCGCCAGCATGAGAGGGGGAGCGGCTTCGGGACTTAACTATGGCTACACCTTC. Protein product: CASMRGGAASGLNYGYTF. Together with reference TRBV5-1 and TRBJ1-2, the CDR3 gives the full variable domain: KAGVTQTPRYLIKTRGQQVTLSCSPISGHRSVSWYQQTPGQGLQFLFEYFSETQRNKGNFPGRFSGRQFSNSRSEMNVSTLELGDSALYLCASMRGGAASGLNYGYTFGSGTRLTVV.

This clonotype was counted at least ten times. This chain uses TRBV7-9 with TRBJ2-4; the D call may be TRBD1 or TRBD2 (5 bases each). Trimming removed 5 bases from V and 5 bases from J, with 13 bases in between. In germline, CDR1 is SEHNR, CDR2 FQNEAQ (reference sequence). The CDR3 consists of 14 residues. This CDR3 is CASSDRDRENIQYF. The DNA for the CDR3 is TGTGCCAGCAGCGATCGGGACCGAGAAAACATTCAGTACTTC.

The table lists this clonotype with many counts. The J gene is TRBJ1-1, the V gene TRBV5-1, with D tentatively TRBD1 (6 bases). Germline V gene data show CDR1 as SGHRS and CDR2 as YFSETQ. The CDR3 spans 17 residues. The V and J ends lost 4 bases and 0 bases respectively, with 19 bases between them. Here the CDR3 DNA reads TGCGCCAGCAGCCCCGGACAGCCGGCCACCATGAACACTGAAGCTTTCTTT. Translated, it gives CASSPGQPATMNTEAFF.

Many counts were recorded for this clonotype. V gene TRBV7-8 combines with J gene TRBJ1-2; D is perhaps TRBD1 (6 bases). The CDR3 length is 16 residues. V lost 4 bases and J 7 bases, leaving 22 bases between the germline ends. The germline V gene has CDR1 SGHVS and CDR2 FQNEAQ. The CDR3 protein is CASSSRAAGDFGGYTF. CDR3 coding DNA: TGTGCCAGCAGCTCCCGGGCGGCAGGGGACTTTGGTGGCTACACCTTC.

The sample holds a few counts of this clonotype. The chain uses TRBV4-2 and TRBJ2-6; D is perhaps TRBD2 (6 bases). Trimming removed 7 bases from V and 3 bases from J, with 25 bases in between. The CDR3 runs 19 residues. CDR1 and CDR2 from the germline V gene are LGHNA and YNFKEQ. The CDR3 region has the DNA TGTGCCAGCAATCCCTCCTGGCTGGGGGGTAAAGGTGGGGCCAACGTCCTGACTTTC. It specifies CASNPSWLGGKGGANVLTF.

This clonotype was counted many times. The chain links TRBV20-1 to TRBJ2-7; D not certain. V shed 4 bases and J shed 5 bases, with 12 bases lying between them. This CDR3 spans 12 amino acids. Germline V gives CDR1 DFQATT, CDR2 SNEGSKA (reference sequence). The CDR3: CSAIRGLHEQYF. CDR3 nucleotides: TGCAGTGCTATTAGAGGTCTTCACGAGCAGTACTTC.

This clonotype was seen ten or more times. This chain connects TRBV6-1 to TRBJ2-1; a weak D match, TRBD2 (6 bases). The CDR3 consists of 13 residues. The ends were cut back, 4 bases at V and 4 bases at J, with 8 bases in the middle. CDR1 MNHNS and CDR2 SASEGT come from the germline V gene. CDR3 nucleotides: TGTGCCAGCAGTGCCGGGACTTACAATGAGCAGTTCTTC. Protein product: CASSAGTYNEQFF.

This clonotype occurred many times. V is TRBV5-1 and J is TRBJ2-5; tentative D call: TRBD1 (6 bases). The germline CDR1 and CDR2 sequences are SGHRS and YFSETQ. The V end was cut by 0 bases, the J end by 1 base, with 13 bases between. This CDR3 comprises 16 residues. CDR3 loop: CASSLVGQGIQETQYF. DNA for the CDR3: TGCGCCAGCAGCTTGGTAGGCCAGGGGATCCAAGAGACCCAGTACTTC.

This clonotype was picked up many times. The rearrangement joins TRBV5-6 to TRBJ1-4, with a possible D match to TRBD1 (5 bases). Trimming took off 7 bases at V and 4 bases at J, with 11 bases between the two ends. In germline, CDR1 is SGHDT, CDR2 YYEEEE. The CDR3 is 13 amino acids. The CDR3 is CASQGRINEKLFF. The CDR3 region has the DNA TGTGCCAGCCAGGGACGGATTAATGAAAAACTGTTTTTT.

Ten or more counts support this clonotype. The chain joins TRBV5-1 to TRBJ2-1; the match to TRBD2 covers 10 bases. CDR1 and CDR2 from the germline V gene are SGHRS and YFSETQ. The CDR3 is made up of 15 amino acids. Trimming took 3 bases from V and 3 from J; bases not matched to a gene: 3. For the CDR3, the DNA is TGCGCCAGCAGCTGGGGACTAGCGAACTACAATGAGCAGTTCTTC. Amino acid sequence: CASSWGLANYNEQFF.

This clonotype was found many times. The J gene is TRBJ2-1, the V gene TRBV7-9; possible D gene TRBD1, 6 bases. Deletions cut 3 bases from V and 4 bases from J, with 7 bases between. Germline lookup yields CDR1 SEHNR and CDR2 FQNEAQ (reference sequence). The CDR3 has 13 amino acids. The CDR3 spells CASSFTGYNEQFF. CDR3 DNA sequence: TGTGCCAGCAGCTTCACAGGGTACAATGAGCAGTTCTTC.

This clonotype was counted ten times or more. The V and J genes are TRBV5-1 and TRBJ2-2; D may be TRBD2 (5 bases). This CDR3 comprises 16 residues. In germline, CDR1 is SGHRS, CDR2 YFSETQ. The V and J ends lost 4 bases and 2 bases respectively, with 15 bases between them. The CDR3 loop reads CASSRDGEINTGELFF. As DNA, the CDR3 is TGCGCCAGCAGCCGCGACGGGGAGATAAACACCGGGGAGCTGTTTTTT.

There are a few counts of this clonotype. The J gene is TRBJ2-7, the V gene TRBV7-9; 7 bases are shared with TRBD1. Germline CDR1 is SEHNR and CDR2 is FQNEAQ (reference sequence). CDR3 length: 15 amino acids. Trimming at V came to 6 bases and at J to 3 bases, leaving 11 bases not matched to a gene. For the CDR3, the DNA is TGTGCCAGCAGTCCGGACCGGGACAGATTCTACGAGCAGTACTTC. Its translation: CASSPDRDRFYEQYF.

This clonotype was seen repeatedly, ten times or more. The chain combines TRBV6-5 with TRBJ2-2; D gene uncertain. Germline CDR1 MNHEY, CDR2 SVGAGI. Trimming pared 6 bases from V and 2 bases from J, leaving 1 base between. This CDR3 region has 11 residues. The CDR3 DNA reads TGTGCCAGCAGAAACACCGGGGAGCTGTTTTTT. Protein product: CASRNTGELFF.

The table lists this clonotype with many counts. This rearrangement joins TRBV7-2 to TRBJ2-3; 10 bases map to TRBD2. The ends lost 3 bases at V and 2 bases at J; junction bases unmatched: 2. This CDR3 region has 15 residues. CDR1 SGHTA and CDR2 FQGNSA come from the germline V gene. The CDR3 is CASSFSGGPTDTQYF. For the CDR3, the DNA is TGTGCCAGCAGCTTTAGCGGGGGGCCCACAGATACGCAGTATTTT.

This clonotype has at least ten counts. The CDR3 DNA reads as TGTGCCAGCAGTTTAATGGGGGGGAACACTGAAGCTTTCTTT. This translates into CASSLMGGNTEAFF. The chain carries TRBV28 and TRBJ1-1, with D perhaps matching TRBD1 (5 bases). V lost 2 bases and J 1 base, leaving 8 bases between the germline ends. The length of the CDR3 is 14 residues. Per germline, CDR1 MDHEN and CDR2 SYDVKM.

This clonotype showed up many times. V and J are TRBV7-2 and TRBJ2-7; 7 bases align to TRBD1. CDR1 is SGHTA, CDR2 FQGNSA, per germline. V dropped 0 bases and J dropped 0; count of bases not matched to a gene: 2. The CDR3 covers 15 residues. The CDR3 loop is CASSLADRSSYEQYF. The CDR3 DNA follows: TGTGCCAGCAGCTTAGCGGACAGGAGCTCCTACGAGCAGTACTTC.

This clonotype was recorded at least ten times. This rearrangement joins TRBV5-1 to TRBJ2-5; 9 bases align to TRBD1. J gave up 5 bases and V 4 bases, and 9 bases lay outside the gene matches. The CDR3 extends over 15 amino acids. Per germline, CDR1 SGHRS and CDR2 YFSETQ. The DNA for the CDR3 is TGCGCCAGCAGCAATACCGGGACAGGGCGGGAGACCCAGTACTTC. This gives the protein CASSNTGTGRETQYF.

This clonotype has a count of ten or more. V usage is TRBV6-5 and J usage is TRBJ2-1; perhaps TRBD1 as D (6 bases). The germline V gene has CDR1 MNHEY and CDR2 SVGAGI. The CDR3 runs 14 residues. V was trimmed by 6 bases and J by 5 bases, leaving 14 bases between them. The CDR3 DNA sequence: TGTGCCAGCAGGCGGACAGAGAATAACAATGAGCAGTTCTTC. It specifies CASRRTENNNEQFF.

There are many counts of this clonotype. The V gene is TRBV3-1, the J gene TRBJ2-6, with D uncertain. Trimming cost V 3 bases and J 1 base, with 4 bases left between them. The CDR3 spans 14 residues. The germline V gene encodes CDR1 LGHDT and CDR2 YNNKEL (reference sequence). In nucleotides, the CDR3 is TGTGCCAGCAGCCAGCCATCTGGGGCCAACGTCCTGACTTTC. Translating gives CASSQPSGANVLTF.

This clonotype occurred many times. The DNA of the CDR3 is TGTGCCAGCACCCGGAGTGTATCGGGCTACAATGAGCAGTTCTTC. It codes for CASTRSVSGYNEQFF. The chain has TRBV7-6 and TRBJ2-1; D is ambiguous. This CDR3 has 15 residues. V gave up 7 bases and J gave up 3 bases, with 16 bases separating them. Per germline, CDR1 SGHVS and CDR2 FNYEAQ.

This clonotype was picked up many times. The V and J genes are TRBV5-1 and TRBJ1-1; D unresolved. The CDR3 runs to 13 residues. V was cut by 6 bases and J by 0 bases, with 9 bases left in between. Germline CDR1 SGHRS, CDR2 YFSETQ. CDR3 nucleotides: TGCGCCAGCAAGGTTACCGTGAACACTGAAGCTTTCTTT. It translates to CASKVTVNTEAFF.

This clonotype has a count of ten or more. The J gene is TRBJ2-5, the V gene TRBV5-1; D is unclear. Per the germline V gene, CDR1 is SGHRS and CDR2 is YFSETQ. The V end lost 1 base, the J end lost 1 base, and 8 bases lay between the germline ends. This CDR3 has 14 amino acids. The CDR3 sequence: CASSLYGSQETQYF. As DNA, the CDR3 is TGCGCCAGCAGCTTGTACGGTAGCCAAGAGACCCAGTACTTC.